One sample yielded the 19 T cell receptor beta chains listed below, sequenced in a study of blood T cell repertoires in COVID-19. TCRdb's table, derived via immunoSEQ multiplex PCR, lists solely in-frame clones and lacks some. The profile covers roughly 230,000 clones, with approximately 85% appearing a single time and around 5.5% taken by the ten largest. Sequencing input: peripheral blood. The origin of the receptors is a man aged 45-65 years with COVID-19, enrolled during active disease.

This chain uses TRBV6-5 with TRBJ1-1, with TRBD1 matching over 10 bases. The CDR3 runs 13 residues. CDR1 MNHEY and CDR2 SVGAGI come from the germline V gene. Unmatched junction bases numbered 5, after V lost 6 bases and J lost 7 bases. DNA of the CDR3: TGTGCCAGCAGGCGACAGGGGGCAGTTGAAGCTTTCTTT. Residues: CASRRQGAVEAFF.

The chain links TRBV19 to TRBJ1-5, with no clear D. Germline V gene lookup returns CDR1 LNHDA and CDR2 SQIVND (reference sequence). The CDR3 totals 15 residues. The germline V and J ends were trimmed by 0 bases and 7 bases, with 13 bases remaining between them. CDR3: CASSIEPARGQPQHF. CDR3 DNA sequence: TGTGCCAGTAGTATAGAACCCGCGCGGGGACAGCCCCAGCATTTT.

This clone was recorded once. In DNA form, the CDR3 reads TGCGCCAGCAGCGGCACCTCGACAGGACCAGAGGAGCAGTACTTC. This translates into CASSGTSTGPEEQYF. The genes are TRBV5-1 and TRBJ2-7, with D possibly matching TRBD1 (6 bases). V was cut by 4 bases and J by 7 bases, with 21 bases left in between. This CDR3 is built from 15 residues. Looked up from germline, CDR1 is SGHRS and CDR2 is YFSETQ. Based on the CDR3 plus reference TRBV5-1 and TRBJ2-7, the full variable domain is KAGVTQTPRYLIKTRGQQVTLSCSPISGHRSVSWYQQTPGQGLQFLFEYFSETQRNKGNFPGRFSGRQFSNSRSEMNVSTLELGDSALYLCASSGTSTGPEEQYFGPGTRLTVT.

The chain uses TRBV4-1 and TRBJ2-3; D remains ambiguous. The V and J ends lost 2 bases and 6 bases respectively, with 15 bases between them. CDR1 is MGHRA, CDR2 YSYEKL, per germline. This CDR3 comprises 15 residues. In nucleotides, the CDR3 is TGCGCCAGCAGCCAAAGGAGCGCCCAGTTTGATACGCAGTATTTT. It encodes CASSQRSAQFDTQYF.

The chain has TRBV21-1 and TRBJ2-2; TRBD1, the table's D call, was not compared with the DNA. TRBV21-1 has pseudogene status. The length of the CDR3 is 21 residues. The CDR3 loop is CASSTGPDTRRQVDVTGELFF. In nucleotides, the CDR3 is TGTGCCAGCAGCACCGGACCGGACACTCGGCGACAGGTAGACGTTACCGGGGAGCTGTTTTTT.

CDR3 bases: TGTGCCAGCAGCTTGAACGGACTTGCCGGGGGAGAGACCCAGTACTTC. It translates to CASSLNGLAGGETQYF. V gene TRBV5-4 combines with J gene TRBJ2-5, with a possible D match to TRBD2 (6 bases). The V and J ends lost 1 base and 4 bases respectively, with 17 bases between them. Germline V CDR1 and CDR2: SGHNT, YYREEE (reference sequence). The CDR3 is made up of 16 amino acids. Full variable domain (outside the CDR3, taken from reference TRBV5-4 and TRBJ2-5): ETGVTQSPTHLIKTRGQQVTLRCSSQSGHNTVSWYQQALGQGPQFIFQYYREEENGRGNFPPRFSGLQFPNYSSELNVNALELDDSALYLCASSLNGLAGGETQYFGPGTRLLVL.

CDR3 loop: CASSQSGGALTDTQYF. CDR3 nucleotide sequence: TGTGCCAGCAGCCAAAGCGGGGGGGCTCTCACAGATACGCAGTATTTT. V is TRBV3-1 (or the pseudogene TRBV3-2) and J is TRBJ2-3; 10 bases are a match to TRBD2. V shed 2 bases, J shed 2 bases, and the junction held 4 bases outside the gene matches. The CDR3 is 16 residues long. Germline CDR1 reads LGHDT; CDR2 reads YNNKEL (reference sequence).

The chain links TRBV5-4 to TRBJ2-1; 13 bases align to TRBD2. Germline CDR1 reads SGHNT; CDR2 reads YYREEE (reference sequence). The V segment lost 3 bases and the J segment 6 bases; nucleotides outside the gene matches: 6. The CDR3 sequence is 16 residues long. The CDR3 reads CASSSPGLAGSNEQFF. For the CDR3, the DNA is TGTGCCAGCAGCTCACCGGGACTAGCGGGGTCCAATGAGCAGTTCTTC.

The chain is built from TRBV27 and TRBJ2-2; tentative D call: TRBD2 (7 bases). The CDR3 is made up of 17 amino acids. Germline V gene lookup returns CDR1 MNHEY and CDR2 SMNVEV (reference sequence). The V and J ends lost 1 base and 5 bases respectively, with 17 bases between them. As DNA, the CDR3 is TGTGCCAGCAGTTTATTACTGAGGGGGGGCCGTACCGGGGAGCTGTTTTTT. This gives the protein CASSLLLRGGRTGELFF.

The rearrangement joins TRBV20-1 to TRBJ2-7; 11 bases map to TRBD2. This CDR3 contains 16 residues. After removal of 3 bases from V and 2 bases from J, the junction contained 9 bases not matched to a gene. Germline CDR1 and CDR2: DFQATT and SNEGSKA (reference sequence). CDR3 residues: CSASRLAGGSPYEQYF. The CDR3 nucleotides read TGCAGTGCTAGTCGCCTAGCGGGGGGTTCGCCCTACGAGCAGTACTTC.

The J gene is TRBJ1-2, the V gene TRBV5-4; 8 nucleotides agree with TRBD1. This CDR3 spans 14 amino acids. V lost 4 bases, J lost 11 bases, and 13 bases stayed unmatched. The germline V gene encodes CDR1 SGHNT and CDR2 YYREEE (reference sequence). The CDR3 nucleotides read TGTGCCAGCAGCCCGACAGGGGCGGCTTCTTTTTACACCTTC. Amino acid sequence: CASSPTGAASFYTF.

The chain carries TRBV10-3 and TRBJ2-1; D uncertain. Trimming took off 4 bases at V and 7 bases at J, with 8 bases between the two ends. The length of the CDR3 is 12 residues. CDR1 ENHRY and CDR2 SYGVKD come from the germline V gene. The CDR3 nucleotides read TGTGCCATCAGTGGTCTAGGAAATGAGCAGTTCTTC. The encoded protein is CAISGLGNEQFF.

The gene calls are TRBV12-3 or TRBV12-4 and TRBJ2-2; a weak D match, TRBD1 (5 bases). Between the trimmed V and J ends, which lost 8 bases and 7 bases, there was a span of 14 bases. There are 13 residues in the CDR3. The CDR3, as DNA: TGTGCCAGCCACCGGCAGGGTGGCGGGGAGCTGTTTTTT. Translated: CASHRQGGGELFF.

The chain carries TRBV7-2 and TRBJ2-7; 7 nucleotides match TRBD1. Germline CDR1 SGHTA, CDR2 FQGNSA. Unmatched junction bases numbered 6, after V lost 4 bases and J lost 0 bases. The CDR3 is 15 residues long. CDR3 DNA sequence: TGTGCCAGCAGCTACGACAGGGTTTCCTCCTACGAGCAGTACTTC. Its protein is CASSYDRVSSYEQYF.

The CDR3 sequence is CASSAGPLYGYTF. The CDR3 region has the DNA TGTGCCAGCTCGGCGGGCCCCCTCTATGGCTACACCTTC. J is TRBJ1-2 and V is TRBV6-5, with D uncertain. V dropped 8 bases and J dropped 4 bases, with 14 bases sitting between them. Germline V gene data show CDR1 as MNHEY and CDR2 as SVGAGI. The CDR3 totals 13 residues.

The gene calls are TRBV18 and TRBJ2-2; TRBD1 matches at 10 bases. This CDR3 is built from 17 residues. V was pared by 1 base and J by 0 bases, with 2 bases of the junction left unmatched. Germline V gives CDR1 KGHSH, CDR2 LQKENI. CDR3 DNA sequence: TGTGCCAGCTCACCACGGACAGGGGGAGCGAACACCGGGGAGCTGTTTTTT. The encoded protein is CASSPRTGGANTGELFF. Full variable domain (outside the CDR3, taken from reference TRBV18 and TRBJ2-2): NAGVMQNPRHLVRRRGQEARLRCSPMKGHSHVYWYRQLPEEGLKFMVYLQKENIIDESGMPKERFSAEFPKEGPSILRIQQVVRGDSAAYFCASSPRTGGANTGELFFGEGSRLTVL.

V gene TRBV9 combines with J gene TRBJ2-1; 9 positions agree with TRBD2. This CDR3 spans 16 amino acids. Germline lookup yields CDR1 SGDLS and CDR2 YYNGEE. The V gene end was trimmed by 4 bases and the J gene end by 5 bases; junction bases not matched to a gene: 10. This CDR3 is CASSLRGTSSHNEQFF. For the CDR3, the DNA is TGTGCCAGCAGCCTTCGCGGGACTAGCAGCCACAATGAGCAGTTCTTC.

The V gene is TRBV5-1, the J gene TRBJ1-1; 8 bases are shared with TRBD1. CDR3 length: 16 amino acids. The V gene's germline CDR1 is SGHRS and CDR2 YFSETQ. The V and J ends lost 5 bases and 0 bases, in that order; junction bases with no gene match: 9. The CDR3: CASSPFPGQVNTEAFF. The CDR3 DNA reads TGCGCCAGCAGTCCATTTCCGGGACAGGTGAACACTGAAGCTTTCTTT.

In its sample, this clone was seen once. This chain joins TRBV2 and TRBJ2-5, with D unresolved. The CDR3 spans 13 residues. Trimming removed 8 bases at V and 4 bases at J, with 14 bases between. Germline V gene data show CDR1 as SNHLY and CDR2 as FYNNEI. The CDR3 coding sequence is TGTGCCAGCGGGCCTTTAGGTGCAGAGACCCAGTACTTC. This gives the protein CASGPLGAETQYF.